This T cell receptor beta chain is from a study of T cell responses to AZD1222 COVID-19 vaccine. Notes on the study in general: Possibly, clonal diversity was underestimated; donors were largely white British and included more females. Increased Spike-specific TCR breadth and depth were observed after two AZD1222 doses.

Worth noting for this clone: Its target is unknown.

The CDR3 consists of 11 residues. Germline V gene sequence: CDR1 SGHAT, CDR2 FQDESV (reference sequence). Trimming removed 5 bases at V and 9 bases at J, with 11 bases between. The assay was immunoSEQ multiplex PCR, and TCRdb's table has in-frame clones only and misses some. The repertoire holds roughly 160,000 clones, with roughly nine tenths as singletons. Here the sequenced sample was peripheral blood, taken 28 days after the second AZD1222 dose. The source of this sequence is an adult who received the AZD1222 COVID-19 vaccine. This chain links TRBV11-1 with TRBJ2-7; D gene ambiguous. The CDR3 region has the DNA TGTGCCAGCAGCACTACGAGGCGGCAGTACTTC. It encodes CASSTTRRQYF.